This TCR beta chain appears in the sequencing data of a study of cytomegalovirus exposure and HLA in healthy donors (TCRdb year 2017). As for the study more broadly: According to a later analysis, the approximately 120 validation repertoires were produced on the same platform as the approximately 620 repertoires of the first cohort. In addition to the first cohort of 500 to 850 subjects, a separate validation cohort of over 90 different subjects was used. To predict cytomegalovirus infection status, the study combined high-throughput TCR immunosequencing, statistical association of individual TCRs with disease status, and machine learning. The study was designed to test whether signatures of past pathogen exposure could be identified by cataloging public T cell receptors. General findings and caveats noted by the study authors: The study listed 150 to 200 TCR beta chains as associated with cytomegalovirus. Across donors, most TCR sequences were observed very rarely, whereas some public TCRs were present in many individuals. In vitro tests confirmed that three of the cytomegalovirus-associated TCR beta chains recognize cytomegalovirus antigens. The validation cohort had no HLA typing available for a later analysis, so co-occurrence within that cohort was assessed over all 110 or so repertoires. The classifier was reported to diagnose cytomegalovirus status with high specificity and sensitivity in both the original cohort and the validation cohort. According to the authors, the approach could potentially be generalized to other disease states and immunological phenotypes. Subsequent analysis determined that TCRs grouped into clusters in the first cohort also showed a tendency toward co-occurrence across the roughly 120 validation repertoires, and approximately 94% of cluster scores exceeded 0.

Donors formed part of the validation cohort, which comprised 120 subjects and was distinct from the first cohort of several hundred subjects. The method behind the library was the immunoSEQ multiplex PCR assay. Turning to the authors' computational methods: To diagnose cytomegalovirus status from the catalog of TCR beta chain sequences, a statistical classification framework was built. TCRdb re-hosts the immuneACCESS table, in-frame sequences only. Its copies lack some clones; in the studies checked, an unresolved V gene accounts for under half of them, and the cause for the rest is not known. V, J and clone size were drawn from that table, and D and trimming were deduced from the DNA. For this sample there are about 49,000 clones; roughly nine tenths appear just once. About 1.5% of the sample goes to the ten largest clones. Reading the germline V gene (reference sequence) gives CDR1 SEHNR and CDR2 FQNEAQ. Cut back by 3 bases and 2 bases, the V and J ends lie 23 bases apart. Including cysteine and phenylalanine, the CDR3 has 18 amino acids. The kept DNA is CDR3 alone, 54 bases in frame from the first base.

This clone was picked up one time. This receptor's antigen is unknown. Base-call qualities are not available, and no considerably larger clone is one nucleotide away. Sequencing was carried out using PBMCs. This sequence was found in a man between 18 and 35 years old in good health and CMV-seronegative. This chain joins TRBV7-9 to TRBJ2-7; TRBD2 might be the D gene, on 6 matching bases. The DNA is as follows: TGTGCCAGCAGCTTTATGCAGCTATGGGGGGAAGAGACCTACGAGCAGTACTTC. Its protein reads: CASSFMQLWGEETYEQYF.